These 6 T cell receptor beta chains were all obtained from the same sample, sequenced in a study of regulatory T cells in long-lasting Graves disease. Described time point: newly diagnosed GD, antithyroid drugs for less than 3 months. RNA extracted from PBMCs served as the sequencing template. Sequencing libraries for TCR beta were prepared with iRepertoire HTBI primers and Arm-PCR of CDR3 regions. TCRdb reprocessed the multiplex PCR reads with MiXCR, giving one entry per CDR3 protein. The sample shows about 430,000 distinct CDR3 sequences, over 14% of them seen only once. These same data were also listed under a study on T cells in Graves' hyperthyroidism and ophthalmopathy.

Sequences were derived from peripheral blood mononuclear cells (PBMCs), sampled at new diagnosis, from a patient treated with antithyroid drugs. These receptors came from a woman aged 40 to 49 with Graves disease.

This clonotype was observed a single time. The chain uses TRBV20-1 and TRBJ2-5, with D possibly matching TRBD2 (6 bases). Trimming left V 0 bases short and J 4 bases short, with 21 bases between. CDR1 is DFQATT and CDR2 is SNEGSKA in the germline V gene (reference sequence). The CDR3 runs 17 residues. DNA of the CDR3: TGCAGTGCTAGAGATCGAGCCCTCGCGGGATGGCGAGAGACCCAGTACTTC. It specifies CSARDRALAGWRETQYF.

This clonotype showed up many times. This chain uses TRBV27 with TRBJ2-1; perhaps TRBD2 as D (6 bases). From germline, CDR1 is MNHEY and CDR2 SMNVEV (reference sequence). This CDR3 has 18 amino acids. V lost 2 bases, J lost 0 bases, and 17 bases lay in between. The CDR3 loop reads CASSLRWQEGSSYNEQFF. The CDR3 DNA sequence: TGTGCCAGCAGTTTAAGGTGGCAGGAGGGTAGCTCCTACAATGAGCAGTTCTTC.

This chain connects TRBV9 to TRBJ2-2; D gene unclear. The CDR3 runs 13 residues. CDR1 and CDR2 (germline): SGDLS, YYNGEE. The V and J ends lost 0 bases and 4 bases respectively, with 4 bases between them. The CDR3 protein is CASSVDLTGELFF. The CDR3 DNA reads TGTGCCAGCAGCGTAGACCTCACCGGGGAGCTGTTTTTT.

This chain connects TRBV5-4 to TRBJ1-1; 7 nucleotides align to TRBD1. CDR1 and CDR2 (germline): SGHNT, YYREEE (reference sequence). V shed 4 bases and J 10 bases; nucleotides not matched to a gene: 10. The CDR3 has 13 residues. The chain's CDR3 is CASSGTADGGAFF. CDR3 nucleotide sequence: TGTGCCAGCAGCGGGACAGCAGATGGGGGAGCTTTCTTT.

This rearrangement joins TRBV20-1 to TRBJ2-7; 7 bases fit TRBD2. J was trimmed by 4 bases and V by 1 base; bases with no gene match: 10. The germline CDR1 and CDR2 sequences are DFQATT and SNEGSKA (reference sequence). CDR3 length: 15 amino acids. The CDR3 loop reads CSARAADSGLYEQYF. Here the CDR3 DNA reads TGCAGTGCTAGAGCCGCGGATTCGGGACTATACGAGCAGTACTTC.

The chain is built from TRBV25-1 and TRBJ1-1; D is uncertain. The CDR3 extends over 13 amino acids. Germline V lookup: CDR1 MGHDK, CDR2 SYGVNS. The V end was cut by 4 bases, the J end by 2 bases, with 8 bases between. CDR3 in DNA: TGTGCCAGCAGTGCTAAAGCAAACACTGAAGCTTTCTTT. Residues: CASSAKANTEAFF.